This T cell receptor (beta chain) was recorded in a study of T cells in Graves' hyperthyroidism and ophthalmopathy. What was amplified from RNA transcripts were TCR beta CDR3 regions. TCR CDR3 underwent first-round RT-PCR with the HTBI primer set. MiXCR was run by TCRdb on the multiplex PCR reads, yielding one entry per CDR3 protein. This sample has about 300,000 distinct CDR3 sequences, with around a fifth found just once. Ophthalmopathy in the patients scored at least 3 on Clinical Activity Score and at least 4 on NOSPECS grade, lasting under 3 months. Every diagnosis used clinical symptoms, serum thyroxine and TRAb, thyroid ultrasound and orbital computed tomography. This clonotype was seen more than once but under ten times. The clonotype was recovered from a man aged 50 or older with Graves' ophthalmopathy. The sample comprised blood.

DNA for the CDR3: TGTGCCAGCCTCGCCCCCGACAGGGGCCCTGAAGCTTTCTTT. Protein: CASLAPDRGPEAFF. The V and J genes are TRBV19 and TRBJ1-1; 8 nucleotides agree with TRBD1. This CDR3 spans 14 amino acids. Germline values: CDR1 LNHDA, CDR2 SQIVND (reference sequence). V was clipped by 9 bases and J by 6 bases; unmatched bases: 12.